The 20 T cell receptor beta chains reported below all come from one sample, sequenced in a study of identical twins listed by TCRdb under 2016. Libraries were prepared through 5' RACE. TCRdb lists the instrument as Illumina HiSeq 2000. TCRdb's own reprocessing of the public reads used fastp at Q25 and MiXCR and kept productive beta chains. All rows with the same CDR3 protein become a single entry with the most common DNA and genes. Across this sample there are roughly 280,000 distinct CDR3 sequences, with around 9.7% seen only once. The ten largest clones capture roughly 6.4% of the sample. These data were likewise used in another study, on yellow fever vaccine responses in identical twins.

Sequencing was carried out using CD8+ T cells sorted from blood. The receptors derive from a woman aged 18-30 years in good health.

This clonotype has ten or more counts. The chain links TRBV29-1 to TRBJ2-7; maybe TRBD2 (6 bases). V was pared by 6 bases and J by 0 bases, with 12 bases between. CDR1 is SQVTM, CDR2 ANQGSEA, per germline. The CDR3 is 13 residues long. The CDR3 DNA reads TGCAGCGTCATGTCGGGGGTCTCCTACGAGCAGTACTTC. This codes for CSVMSGVSYEQYF.

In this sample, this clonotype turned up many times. The CDR3 nucleotides read TGCGCCAGCAGCTTGAGGACAGGCGACTCCTTCTACGAGCAGTACTTC. This codes for CASSLRTGDSFYEQYF. The genes are TRBV5-1 and TRBJ2-7; TRBD1 matches 7 bases. Germline CDR1 is SGHRS and CDR2 is YFSETQ. The CDR3 has 16 amino acids. Trimming took 1 base from V and 3 from J; bases not matched to a gene: 10.

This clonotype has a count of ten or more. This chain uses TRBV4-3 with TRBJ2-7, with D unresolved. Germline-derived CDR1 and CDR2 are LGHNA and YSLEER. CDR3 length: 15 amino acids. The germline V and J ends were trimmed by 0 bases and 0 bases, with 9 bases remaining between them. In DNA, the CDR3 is TGCGCCAGCAGCCAAGATCGGGTCAGCTCCTACGAGCAGTACTTC. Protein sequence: CASSQDRVSSYEQYF.

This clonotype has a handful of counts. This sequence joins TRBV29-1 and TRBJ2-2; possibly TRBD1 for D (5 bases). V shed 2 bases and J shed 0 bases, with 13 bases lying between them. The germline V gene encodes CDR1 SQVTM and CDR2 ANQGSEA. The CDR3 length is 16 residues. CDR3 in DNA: TGCAGCGTTGAAATCGTCTTGGGGCCGAACACCGGGGAGCTGTTTTTT. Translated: CSVEIVLGPNTGELFF.

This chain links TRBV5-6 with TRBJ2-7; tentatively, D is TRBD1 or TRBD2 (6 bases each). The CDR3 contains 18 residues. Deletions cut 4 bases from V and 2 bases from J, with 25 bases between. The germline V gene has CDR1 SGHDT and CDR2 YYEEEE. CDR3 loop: CASSRPEVGGAGAYEQYF. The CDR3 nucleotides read TGTGCCAGCAGCCGCCCCGAAGTCGGGGGCGCAGGAGCCTACGAGCAGTACTTC.

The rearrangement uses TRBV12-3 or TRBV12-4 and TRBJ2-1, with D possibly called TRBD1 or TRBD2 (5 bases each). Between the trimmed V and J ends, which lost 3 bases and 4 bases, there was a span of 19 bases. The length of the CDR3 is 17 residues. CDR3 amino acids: CASSFWQARGAYNEQFF. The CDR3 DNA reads TGTGCCAGCAGTTTTTGGCAGGCCAGAGGGGCTTACAATGAGCAGTTCTTC.

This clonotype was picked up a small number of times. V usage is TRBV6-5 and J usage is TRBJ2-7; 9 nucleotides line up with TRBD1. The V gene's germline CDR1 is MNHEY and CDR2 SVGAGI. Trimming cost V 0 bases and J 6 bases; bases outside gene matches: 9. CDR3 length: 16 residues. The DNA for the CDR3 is TGTGCCAGCAGTTACTCGCCGGGACAGGGTAATGCCGAGCAGTACTTC. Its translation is CASSYSPGQGNAEQYF.

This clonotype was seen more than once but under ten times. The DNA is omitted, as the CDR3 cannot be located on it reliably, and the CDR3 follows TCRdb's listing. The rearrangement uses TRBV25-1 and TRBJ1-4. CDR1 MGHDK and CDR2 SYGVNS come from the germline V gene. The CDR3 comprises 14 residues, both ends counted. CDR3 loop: CASRVGTLMKNCFF.

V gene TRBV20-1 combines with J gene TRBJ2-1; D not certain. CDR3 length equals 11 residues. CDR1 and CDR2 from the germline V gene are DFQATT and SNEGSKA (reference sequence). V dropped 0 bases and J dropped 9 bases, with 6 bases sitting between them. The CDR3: CSARDLSEQFF. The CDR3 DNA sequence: TGCAGTGCTAGAGATCTTAGTGAGCAGTTCTTC.

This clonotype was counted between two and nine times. This chain's CDR3 is CSVDLGGRNGVLTF. The CDR3 DNA follows: TGCAGCGTTGACTTGGGCGGGAGAAATGGCGTCCTGACTTTC. The chain recombines TRBV29-1 with TRBJ2-6, with 7 nucleotides matching TRBD2. Germline V gene data show CDR1 as SQVTM and CDR2 as ANQGSEA. This CDR3 has 14 amino acids. Losses at the gene ends were 3 bases for V and 12 bases for J; bases not matched to a gene: 11.

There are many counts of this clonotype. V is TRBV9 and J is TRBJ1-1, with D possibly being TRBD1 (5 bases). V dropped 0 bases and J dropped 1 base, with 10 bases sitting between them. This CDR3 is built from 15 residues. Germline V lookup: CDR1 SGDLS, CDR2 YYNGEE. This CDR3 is CASSVGGSWNTEAFF. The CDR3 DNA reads TGTGCCAGCAGCGTAGGGGGGTCCTGGAACACTGAAGCTTTCTTT.

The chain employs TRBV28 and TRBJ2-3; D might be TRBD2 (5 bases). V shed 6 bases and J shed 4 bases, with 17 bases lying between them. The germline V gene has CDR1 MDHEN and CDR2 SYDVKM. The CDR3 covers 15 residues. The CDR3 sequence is CASSQGFAAADTQYF. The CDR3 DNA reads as TGTGCCAGCAGCCAAGGTTTCGCAGCGGCAGATACGCAGTATTTT.

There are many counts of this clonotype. CDR3 amino acids: CASSHWQGANTGELFF. The CDR3 region has the DNA TGCGCCAGCAGCCACTGGCAGGGGGCGAACACCGGGGAGCTGTTTTTT. This sequence joins TRBV4-1 and TRBJ2-2, with 7 bases identical to TRBD1. The CDR3 runs to 16 residues. V was pared by 3 bases and J by 0 bases, with 4 bases of the junction left unmatched. The V gene's germline CDR1 is MGHRA and CDR2 YSYEKL.

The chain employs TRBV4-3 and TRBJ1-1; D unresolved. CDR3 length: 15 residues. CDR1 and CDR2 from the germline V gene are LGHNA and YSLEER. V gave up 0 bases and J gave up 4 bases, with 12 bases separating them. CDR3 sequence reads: CASSQEGQMLTEAFF. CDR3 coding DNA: TGCGCCAGCAGCCAAGAAGGGCAGATGCTCACTGAAGCTTTCTTT.

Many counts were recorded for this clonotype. The CDR3 here is CASKDRLNTEAFF. In nucleotides, the CDR3 is TGTGCCAGCAAGGACAGGCTGAACACTGAAGCTTTCTTT. This chain links TRBV6-2 or TRBV6-3 with TRBJ1-1, with TRBD1 matching over 7 bases. V was pared by 7 bases and J by 0 bases, with 2 bases of the junction left unmatched. Germline V gene sequence: CDR1 MNHEY, CDR2 SVGEGT. The CDR3 is made up of 13 amino acids.

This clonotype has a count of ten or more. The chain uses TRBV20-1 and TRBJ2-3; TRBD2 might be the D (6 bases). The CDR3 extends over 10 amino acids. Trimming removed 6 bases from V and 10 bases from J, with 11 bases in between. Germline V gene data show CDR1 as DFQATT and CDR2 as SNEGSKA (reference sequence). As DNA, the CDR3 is TGCAGTGCCCCGGGACTCCCGCAGTATTTT. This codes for CSAPGLPQYF.

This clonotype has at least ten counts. The CDR3 sequence: CASSEMVSLNYEQYF. The DNA of the CDR3 is TGTGCCAGCAGTGAAATGGTTAGTCTGAACTACGAGCAGTACTTC. The chain uses TRBV2 and TRBJ2-7; D gene ambiguous. CDR3 size: 15 residues. Germline V gene sequence: CDR1 SNHLY, CDR2 FYNNEI. The V gene lost 2 bases and the J gene lost 3 bases, with 14 bases spanning the gap.

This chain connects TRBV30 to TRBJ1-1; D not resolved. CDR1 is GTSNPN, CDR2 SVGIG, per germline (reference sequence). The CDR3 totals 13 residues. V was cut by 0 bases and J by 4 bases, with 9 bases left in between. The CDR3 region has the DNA TGTGCCTGGAGTGTTCTTGTGGGCACTGAAGCTTTCTTT. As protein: CAWSVLVGTEAFF.

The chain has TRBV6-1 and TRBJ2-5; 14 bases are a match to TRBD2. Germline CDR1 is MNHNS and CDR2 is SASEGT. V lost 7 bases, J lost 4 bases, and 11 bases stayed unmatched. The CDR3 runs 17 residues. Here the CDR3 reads CASTKTSGGALVETQYF. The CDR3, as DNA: TGTGCCAGCACCAAGACTAGCGGGGGGGCTTTGGTAGAGACCCAGTACTTC.

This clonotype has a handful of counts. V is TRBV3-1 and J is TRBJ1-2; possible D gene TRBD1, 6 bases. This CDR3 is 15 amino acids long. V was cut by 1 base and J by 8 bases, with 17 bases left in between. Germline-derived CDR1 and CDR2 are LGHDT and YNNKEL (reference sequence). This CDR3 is CASSQGVGGLGGYTF. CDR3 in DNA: TGTGCCAGCAGCCAAGGAGTAGGGGGGCTCGGCGGCTACACCTTC. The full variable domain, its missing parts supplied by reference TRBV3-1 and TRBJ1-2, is DTAVSQTPKYLVTQMGNDKSIKCEQNLGHDTMYWYKQDSKKFLKIMFSYNNKELIINETVPNRFSPKSPDKAHLNLHINSLELGDSAVYFCASSQGVGGLGGYTFGSGTRLTVV.